This T cell receptor beta chain stems from a study of cytomegalovirus exposure and HLA in healthy donors. In the PCR, 60 Vbeta and 13 Jbeta primers were used. The protocol was immunoSEQ multiplex PCR, while the TCRdb copy is restricted to in-frame clones and leaves out a portion. The data show some 150,000 clones, with roughly 73% seen just once and over 3% held by the top ten. With V trimmed by 3 bases and J by 11 bases, 10 bases remained unmatched. Per germline, CDR1 LNHDA and CDR2 SQIVND (reference sequence). This CDR3 has 14 amino acids. The sample consisted of PBMCs. This clonotype was obtained from a female donor in good health and CMV-seronegative. The chain uses TRBV19 and TRBJ1-3; 7 bases line up with TRBD1. CDR3 DNA: TGTGCCAGTAGTATGGCGGGACAGCCTATCTCCATATATTTT. It specifies CASSMAGQPISIYF.